This T cell receptor (beta chain) was recorded in a study of blood T cell repertoires in COVID-19. About the study: Donors in the United States, Italy and Spain gave samples during acute or convalescent COVID-19. T cells, B-cell-depleted T cells, or PBMCs provided the cDNA or gDNA that served as material.

The ends lost 5 bases at V and 5 bases at J; junction bases unmatched: 12. Germline-derived CDR1 and CDR2 are PRHDT and FYEKMQ (reference sequence). This CDR3 contains 17 residues. Original handling: For nucleated cells, counts were estimated from reference gene primer amplification. Data came from immunoSEQ multiplex PCR; TCRdb stores just in-frame clones and leaves some out. V and J calls and clone size come straight from that table; D and trimming were deduced from the DNA. The repertoire holds roughly 250,000 clones, with 75% to 90% as singletons. Sequencing used peripheral blood. The rearrangement joins TRBV13 to TRBJ2-3, with 11 positions matching TRBD2. The TCR comes from a man aged 55 to 69 who had recovered from COVID-19. The CDR3 is CASSTRASGGTRDTQYF. The CDR3 DNA reads TGTGCCAGCAGCACCAGGGCTAGCGGGGGGACTCGAGATACGCAGTATTTT.